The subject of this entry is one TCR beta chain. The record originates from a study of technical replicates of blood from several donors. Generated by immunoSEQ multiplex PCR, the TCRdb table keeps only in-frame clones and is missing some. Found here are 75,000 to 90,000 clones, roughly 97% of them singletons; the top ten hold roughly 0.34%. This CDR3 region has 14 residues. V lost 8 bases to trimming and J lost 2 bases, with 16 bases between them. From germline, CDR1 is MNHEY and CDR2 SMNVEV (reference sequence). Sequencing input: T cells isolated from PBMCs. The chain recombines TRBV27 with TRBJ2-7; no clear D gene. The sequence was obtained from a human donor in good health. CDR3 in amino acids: CASGVPHRTYEQYF. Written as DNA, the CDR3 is TGTGCCAGCGGCGTCCCCCACAGAACCTACGAGCAGTACTTC.